This entry lists 8 T cell receptor beta chains sequenced from one sample in a study of blood T cell repertoires in COVID-19. Produced via immunoSEQ multiplex PCR; TCRdb's table is partial and in-frame only. The table shows about 97,000 clones, with around 87% occurring only once. Material for sequencing was peripheral blood. Receptor source: a human donor in a cohort sampled during active COVID-19.

The V and J genes are TRBV14 and TRBJ2-7; 9 bases match TRBD1. This CDR3 region has 16 residues. V lost 4 bases to trimming and J lost 3 bases; unmatched junction nucleotides: 10. The germline V gene encodes CDR1 SGHDN and CDR2 FVKESK. The CDR3, as DNA: TGTGCCAGCAGCCCAACGGTCAGGGACAGGGTCTACGAGCAGTACTTC. Protein sequence: CASSPTVRDRVYEQYF.

This chain connects TRBV18 to TRBJ2-1, with 11 positions matching TRBD2. There are 17 residues in the CDR3. J lost 6 bases, V lost 2 bases, and 9 bases had no gene match. Germline CDR1 KGHSH, CDR2 LQKENI. CDR3 bases: TGTGCCAGCTCACCATGGGTTAGCGGGAGGGCCCGCAATGAGCAGTTCTTC. Protein product: CASSPWVSGRARNEQFF.

V usage is TRBV9 and J usage is TRBJ1-3; no definite D call. With 3 bases removed from V and 7 bases from J, the gap between germline ends came to 20 bases. The germline V gene encodes CDR1 SGDLS and CDR2 YYNGEE. The CDR3 loop spans 16 amino acids. In DNA, the CDR3 is TGTGCCAGCAGCGCCTCCCAGGTAACGCGCCGGAACACCATATATTTT. Translated, it gives CASSASQVTRRNTIYF.

The chain links TRBV5-1 to TRBJ1-4, with no clear D. With 0 bases removed from V and 8 bases from J, the gap between germline ends came to 8 bases. The germline CDR1 and CDR2 sequences are SGHRS and YFSETQ. The CDR3 sequence is 13 residues long. The CDR3 DNA is TGCGCCAGCAGCTTGGGATCGGGAGAAAAACTGTTTTTT. Amino acid sequence: CASSLGSGEKLFF.

The J gene is TRBJ2-1, the V gene TRBV19; D may be TRBD1 (6 bases). The V and J ends lost 6 bases and 1 base respectively, with 13 bases between them. This CDR3 spans 15 amino acids. Germline V gene lookup returns CDR1 LNHDA and CDR2 SQIVND (reference sequence). CDR3 in DNA: TGTGCCAGTAGCATCGGTACAGGGTCCTACAATGAGCAGTTCTTC. Translation gives CASSIGTGSYNEQFF.

CDR3 nucleotide sequence: TGTGCCAGCAGACCGGGACAGGTATTGGGTCAGCCCCAGCATTTT. Translating it yields CASRPGQVLGQPQHF. The chain uses TRBV6-5 and TRBJ1-5; 8 bases line up with TRBD1. Looked up from germline, CDR1 is MNHEY and CDR2 is SVGAGI. V gave up 6 bases and J gave up 6 bases; unmatched junction bases: 10. The CDR3 is 15 amino acids.

The chain joins TRBV5-1 to TRBJ2-2; 7 bases are a match to TRBD1. V lost 7 bases to trimming and J lost 6 bases; unmatched junction nucleotides: 15. CDR1 and CDR2 (germline): SGHRS, YFSETQ. This CDR3 contains 16 residues. The CDR3 sequence is CASRNPDRLTAGELFF. In nucleotides, the CDR3 is TGCGCCAGCCGCAACCCGGACAGGCTGACGGCCGGGGAGCTGTTTTTT.

The genes are TRBV3-1 (or the pseudogene TRBV3-2) and TRBJ2-5, with D maybe TRBD2 (6 bases). This CDR3 has 18 residues. The germline V gene has CDR1 LGHDT and CDR2 YNNKEL (reference sequence). With 0 bases removed from V and 5 bases from J, the gap between germline ends came to 22 bases. CDR3 protein: CASSQEKFSVPGRETQYF. The CDR3 DNA sequence: TGTGCCAGCAGCCAAGAAAAATTTAGCGTCCCTGGGAGGGAGACCCAGTACTTC.